This TCR beta chain came from a study of Graves' ophthalmopathy and Graves' hyperthyroidism. RNA transcripts were the source from which TCR beta CDR3 regions were amplified. First-round RT-PCR relied on HTBI primers, and a second-round multiplex PCR came next. Using its own MiXCR run on the multiplex PCR reads, TCRdb lists one record per CDR3 protein. Of some 1.1 million distinct CDR3 sequences in the sample, 35% to 45% are singletons; the top ten hold 11%. General study findings and limits: Separation of ophthalmopathy from stable hyperthyroidism was achieved by a 13-signature model, at about 90% sensitivity and approximately 84% specificity.

This clonotype occurred a few times. Its antigen is as yet unknown. Germline V gives CDR1 MDHEN, CDR2 SYDVKM. CDR3 length: 12 residues. V was clipped by 8 bases and J by 6 bases; unmatched bases: 5. The receptor was isolated from an adult man with Graves' hyperthyroidism. The V call is TRBV28, the J call TRBJ1-1; 8 positions match TRBD1. The sequenced sample consisted of peripheral blood or thyroid tissue (not recorded which). CDR3 bases: TGTGCCAGCGGACAGGGCTTAGCTGAAGCTTTCTTT. This translates into CASGQGLAEAFF.